This T cell receptor (beta chain) was recorded in a study of shared clonotypes between healthy human individuals. Comments on this clone: Its antigen is unidentified.

As originally analysed: ImmunoSEQ supplied junction-only sequences lacking quality scores, so filtering was different. TCRdb's copy holds only in-frame clones and misses some; the assay was immunoSEQ multiplex PCR. Clonal size and the V and J genes are those of that table, whereas D and trimming came from the DNA. The sample has approximately 1.5 million clones, around 98.5% seen once. Study observations and caveats: Sorted-subset samples were not fully sequenced, rarefaction indicated. Relative to memory subsets, naive subsets generally showed larger estimated richness.

The sequencing input was naive CD4+ T cells sorted from blood. Subset given: CD45RA+ positively selected. This clonotype originated in a man aged 25-40 years in good health.

This chain's CDR3 is CASSFGTPTGELFF. In DNA form, the CDR3 reads TGTGCCAGCAGCTTCGGGACTCCCACCGGGGAGCTGTTTTTT. The chain combines TRBV14 with TRBJ2-2, with D possibly being TRBD2 (6 bases). The CDR3 consists of 14 residues. V gave up 5 bases and J gave up 4 bases, with 11 bases separating them. The germline gives CDR1 SGHDN, CDR2 FVKESK.